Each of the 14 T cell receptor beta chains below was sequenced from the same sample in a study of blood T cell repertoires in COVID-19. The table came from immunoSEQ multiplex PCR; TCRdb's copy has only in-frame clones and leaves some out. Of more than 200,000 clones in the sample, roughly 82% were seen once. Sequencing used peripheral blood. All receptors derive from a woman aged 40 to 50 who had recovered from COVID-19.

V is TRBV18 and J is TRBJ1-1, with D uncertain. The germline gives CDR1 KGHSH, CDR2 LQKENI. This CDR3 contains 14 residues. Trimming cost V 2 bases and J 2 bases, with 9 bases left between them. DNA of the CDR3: TGTGCCAGCTCACCATACGACAAAAACACTGAAGCTTTCTTT. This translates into CASSPYDKNTEAFF.

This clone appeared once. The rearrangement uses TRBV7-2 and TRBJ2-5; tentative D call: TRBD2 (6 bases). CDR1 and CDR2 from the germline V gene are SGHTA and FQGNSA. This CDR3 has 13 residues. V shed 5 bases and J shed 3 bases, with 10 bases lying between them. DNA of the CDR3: TGTGCCAGCAGCCCCCGGAGGGAAGAGACCCAGTACTTC. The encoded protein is CASSPRREETQYF.

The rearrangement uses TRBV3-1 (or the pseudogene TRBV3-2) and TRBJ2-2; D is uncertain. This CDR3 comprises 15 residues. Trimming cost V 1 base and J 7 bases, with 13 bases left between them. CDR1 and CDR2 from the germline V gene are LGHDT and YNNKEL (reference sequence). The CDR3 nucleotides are TGTGCCAGCAGCCAAGTCCTCGCTTTGAGCGGGGAGCTGTTTTTT. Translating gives CASSQVLALSGELFF.

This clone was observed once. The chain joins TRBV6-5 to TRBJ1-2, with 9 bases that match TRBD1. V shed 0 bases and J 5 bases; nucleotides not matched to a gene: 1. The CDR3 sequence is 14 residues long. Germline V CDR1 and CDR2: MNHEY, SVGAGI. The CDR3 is CASSYSTGGYGYTF. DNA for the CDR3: TGTGCCAGCAGTTACTCGACAGGGGGTTATGGCTACACCTTC.

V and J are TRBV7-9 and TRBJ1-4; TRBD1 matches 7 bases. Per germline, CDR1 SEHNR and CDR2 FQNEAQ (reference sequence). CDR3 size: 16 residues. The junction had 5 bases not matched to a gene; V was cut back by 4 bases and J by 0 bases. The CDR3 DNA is TGTGCCAGCAGCTCGGGACAGAGTGCAACTAATGAAAAACTGTTTTTT. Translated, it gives CASSSGQSATNEKLFF.

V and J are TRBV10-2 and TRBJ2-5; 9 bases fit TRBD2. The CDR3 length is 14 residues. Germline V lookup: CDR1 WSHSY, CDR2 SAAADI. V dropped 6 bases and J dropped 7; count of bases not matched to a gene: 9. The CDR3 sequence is CASSELGSGGTQYF. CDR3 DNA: TGCGCCAGCAGCGAGCTGGGTAGCGGGGGGACCCAGTACTTC.

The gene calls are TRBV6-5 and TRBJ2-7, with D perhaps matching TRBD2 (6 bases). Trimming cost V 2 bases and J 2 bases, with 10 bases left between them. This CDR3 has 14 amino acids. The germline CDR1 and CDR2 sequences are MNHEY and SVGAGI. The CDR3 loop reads CASSYGGNPYEQYF. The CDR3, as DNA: TGTGCCAGCAGTTACGGGGGGAACCCCTACGAGCAGTACTTC.

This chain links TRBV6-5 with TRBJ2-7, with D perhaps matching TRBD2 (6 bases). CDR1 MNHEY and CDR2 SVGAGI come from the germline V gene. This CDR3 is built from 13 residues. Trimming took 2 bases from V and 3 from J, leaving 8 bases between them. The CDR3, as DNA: TGTGCCAGCAGTTACGCGGGGAACTACGAGCAGTACTTC. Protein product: CASSYAGNYEQYF.

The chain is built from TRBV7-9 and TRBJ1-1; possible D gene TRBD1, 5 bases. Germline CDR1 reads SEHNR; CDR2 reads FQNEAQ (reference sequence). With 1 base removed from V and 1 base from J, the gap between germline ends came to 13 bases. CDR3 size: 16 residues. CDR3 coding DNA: TGTGCCAGCAGCTTAGGACGGGGGTTTGGGAACACTGAAGCTTTCTTT. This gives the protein CASSLGRGFGNTEAFF.

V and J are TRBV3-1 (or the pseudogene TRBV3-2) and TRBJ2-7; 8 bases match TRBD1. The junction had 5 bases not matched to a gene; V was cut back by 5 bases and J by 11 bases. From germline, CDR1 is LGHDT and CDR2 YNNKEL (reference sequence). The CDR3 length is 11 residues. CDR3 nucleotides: TGTGCCAGCAGCTCGGGACAGGTAGAGTACTTC. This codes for CASSSGQVEYF.

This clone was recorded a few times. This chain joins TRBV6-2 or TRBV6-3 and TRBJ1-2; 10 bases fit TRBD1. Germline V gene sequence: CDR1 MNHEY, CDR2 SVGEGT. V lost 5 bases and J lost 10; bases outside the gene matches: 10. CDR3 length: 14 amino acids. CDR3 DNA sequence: TGTGCCAGCAGTCATAGGGACAGGGGAGCGGTCTACACCTTC. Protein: CASSHRDRGAVYTF.

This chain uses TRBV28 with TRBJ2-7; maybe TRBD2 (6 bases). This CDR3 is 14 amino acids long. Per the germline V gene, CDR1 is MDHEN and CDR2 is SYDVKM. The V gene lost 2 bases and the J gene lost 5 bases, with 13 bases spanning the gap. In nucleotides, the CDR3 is TGTGCCAGCAGTTTACTACTAGCAGTCCACGAGCAGTACTTC. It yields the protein CASSLLLAVHEQYF.

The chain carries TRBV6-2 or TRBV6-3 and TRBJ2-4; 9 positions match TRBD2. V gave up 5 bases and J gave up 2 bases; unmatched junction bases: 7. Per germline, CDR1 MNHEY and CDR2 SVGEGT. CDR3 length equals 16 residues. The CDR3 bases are TGTGCCAGCAGTCCCCTAGCGGGGCGAACCAAAAACATTCAGTACTTC. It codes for CASSPLAGRTKNIQYF.

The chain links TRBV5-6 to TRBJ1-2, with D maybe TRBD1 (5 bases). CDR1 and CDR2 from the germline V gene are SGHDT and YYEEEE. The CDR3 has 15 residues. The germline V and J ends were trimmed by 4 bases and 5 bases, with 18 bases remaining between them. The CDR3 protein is CASSAGPSALYGYTF. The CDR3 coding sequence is TGTGCCAGCAGCGCGGGACCGTCCGCTCTTTATGGCTACACCTTC.